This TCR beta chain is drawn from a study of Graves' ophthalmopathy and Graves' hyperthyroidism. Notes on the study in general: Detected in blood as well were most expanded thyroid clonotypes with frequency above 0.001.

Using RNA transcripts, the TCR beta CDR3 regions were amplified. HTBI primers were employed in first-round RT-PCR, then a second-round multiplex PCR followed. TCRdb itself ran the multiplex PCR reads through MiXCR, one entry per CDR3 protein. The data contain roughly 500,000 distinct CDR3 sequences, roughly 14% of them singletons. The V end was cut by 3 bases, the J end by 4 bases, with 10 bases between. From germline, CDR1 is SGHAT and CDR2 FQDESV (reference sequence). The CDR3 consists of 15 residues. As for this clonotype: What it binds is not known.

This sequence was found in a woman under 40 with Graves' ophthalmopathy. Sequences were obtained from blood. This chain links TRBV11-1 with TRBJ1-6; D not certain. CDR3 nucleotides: TGTGCCAGCAGCTTTGGCGAGTTTTATAATTCACCCCTCCACTTT. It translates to CASSFGEFYNSPLHF.